These 14 T cell receptor beta chains originate from one sample sequenced in a study of cytomegalovirus exposure and HLA in healthy donors. PCR amplification relied on 60 Vbeta primers (plus 13 Jbeta primers). Profiled with immunoSEQ multiplex PCR; TCRdb holds only in-frame clones, not every one. This table holds roughly 250,000 clones, roughly four fifths found once. What was sequenced was PBMCs. The source is a woman between 40 and 50 years old in good health and CMV-seropositive.

This rearrangement joins TRBV5-4 to TRBJ2-7; 11 bases fit TRBD1. Germline CDR1 is SGHNT and CDR2 is YYREEE (reference sequence). The length of the CDR3 is 14 residues. V trimming: 4 bases; J trimming: 4 bases; junction bases outside the gene matches: 4. The CDR3 here is CASSTGTGGYEQYF. DNA of the CDR3: TGTGCCAGCAGCACCGGGACAGGGGGGTACGAGCAGTACTTC.

The genes are TRBV6-5 and TRBJ1-1, with D perhaps matching TRBD1 (6 bases). V lost 3 bases and J 5 bases, leaving 16 bases between the germline ends. The CDR3 has 15 amino acids. Germline assignment: CDR1 MNHEY and CDR2 SVGAGI. The CDR3 DNA follows: TGTGCCAGCAGTTATAGGGACACCGCGAGAACTGAAGCTTTCTTT. As protein: CASSYRDTARTEAFF.

The chain joins TRBV11-3 to TRBJ2-7, with 11 bases identical to TRBD2. Germline V gene data show CDR1 as SGHNT and CDR2 as YENEEA. CDR3 length: 15 residues. V shed 3 bases, J shed 3 bases, and the junction held 4 bases outside the gene matches. CDR3 in DNA: TGTGCCAGCAGCTTGTCGGGACTAGCGGACTACGAGCAGTACTTC. Encoded protein: CASSLSGLADYEQYF.

The chain links TRBV7-2 to TRBJ2-1; 7 positions agree with TRBD2. Germline lookup yields CDR1 SGHTA and CDR2 FQGNSA. This CDR3 contains 15 residues. Trimming cost V 1 base and J 6 bases; bases outside gene matches: 6. The CDR3 protein is CASSLGAGLVNEQFF. The DNA for the CDR3 is TGTGCCAGCAGCTTAGGTGCCGGACTAGTCAATGAGCAGTTCTTC.

V gene TRBV5-8 combines with J gene TRBJ2-3, with D tentatively TRBD1 (6 bases). Trimming took 3 bases from V and 3 from J, leaving 14 bases between them. Germline-derived CDR1 and CDR2 are SGHTS and YDEGEE. CDR3 length equals 15 residues. CDR3: CASSWNGQPTDTQYF. The DNA for the CDR3 is TGTGCCAGCAGCTGGAACGGACAGCCGACAGATACGCAGTATTTT. The variable domain in full, completed from reference TRBV5-8 and TRBJ2-3, reads EAGVTQSPTHLIKTRGQQATLRCSPISGHTSVYWYQQALGLGLQFLLWYDEGEERNRGNFPPRFSGRQFPNYSSELNVNALELEDSALYLCASSWNGQPTDTQYFGPGTRLTVL.

About this clone itself: A read error may account for a junction end that differs from germline. This chain's CDR3 is CASSQPYRAGANGLTF. CDR3 nucleotides: TGTGCCAGCAGCCAACCCTACAGGGCTGGGGCCAACGGCCTGACTTTC. The chain links TRBV4-2 to TRBJ2-6; D perhaps matches TRBD1 (6 bases). This CDR3 region has 16 residues. Germline V gene lookup returns CDR1 LGHNA and CDR2 YNFKEQ.

This sequence joins TRBV18 and TRBJ2-7, with TRBD2 identical over 8 bases. CDR3 length: 15 residues. With V trimmed by 3 bases and J by 4 bases, 8 bases remained unmatched. Germline-derived CDR1 and CDR2 are KGHSH and LQKENI. The CDR3 coding sequence is TGTGCCAGCTCACCTCCGGGACTAGAGGGGTACGAGCAGTACTTC. It yields the protein CASSPPGLEGYEQYF. Filled out from reference TRBV18 and TRBJ2-7, the complete variable domain reads NAGVMQNPRHLVRRRGQEARLRCSPMKGHSHVYWYRQLPEEGLKFMVYLQKENIIDESGMPKERFSAEFPKEGPSILRIQQVVRGDSAAYFCASSPPGLEGYEQYFGPGTRLTVT.

Notes on this clone: Germline is not matched at one junction end, which may reflect a read error. The rearrangement uses TRBV19 and TRBJ2-7, with 11 bases fitting TRBD2. The CDR3 consists of 15 residues. The germline gives CDR1 LNHDA, CDR2 SQIVND (reference sequence). In nucleotides, the CDR3 is TGTGCCAGTAGTACAAGGCGGCTAGCGGGAGGCGGATGGGACTTC. Amino acids: CASSTRRLAGGGWDF.

This sequence joins TRBV2 and TRBJ2-2, with D perhaps TRBD1 (5 bases). The ends were cut back, 6 bases at V and 4 bases at J, with 12 bases in the middle. CDR1 is SNHLY and CDR2 is FYNNEI in the germline V gene. This CDR3 is 14 amino acids long. This CDR3 is CASRERGFTGELFF. The CDR3 nucleotides read TGTGCCAGCAGGGAAAGGGGTTTCACCGGGGAGCTGTTTTTT. Based on the CDR3 plus reference TRBV2 and TRBJ2-2, the full variable domain is EPEVTQTPSHQVTQMGQEVILRCVPISNHLYFYWYRQILGQKVEFLVSFYNNEISEKSEIFDDQFSVERPDGSNFTLKIRSTKLEDSAMYFCASRERGFTGELFFGEGSRLTVL.

The chain has TRBV7-2 and TRBJ2-5; D is unclear. The CDR3 is made up of 11 amino acids. Germline CDR1 and CDR2: SGHTA and FQGNSA. Trimming pared 5 bases from V and 5 bases from J, leaving 6 bases between. CDR3 sequence: CASSHGETQYF. In DNA, the CDR3 is TGTGCCAGCAGCCACGGGGAGACCCAGTACTTC.

The chain is built from TRBV4-3 and TRBJ2-1; the D gene is possibly TRBD2 (5 bases). Germline V gene sequence: CDR1 LGHNA, CDR2 YSLEER. The CDR3 loop spans 13 amino acids. Trimming left V 10 bases short and J 9 bases short, with 19 bases between. CDR3 amino acids: CAMLYRECGEQFF. The CDR3 DNA follows: TGCGCCATGCTTTATCGGGAATGTGGTGAGCAGTTCTTC.

This clone was seen a handful of times. V usage is TRBV27 and J usage is TRBJ1-1; TRBD1 matches at 7 bases. Unmatched junction bases numbered 10, after V lost 3 bases and J lost 3 bases. The germline CDR1 and CDR2 sequences are MNHEY and SMNVEV (reference sequence). CDR3 size: 16 residues. The CDR3 here is CASSFRGTNRDTEAFF. CDR3 nucleotide sequence: TGTGCCAGCAGTTTCAGGGGGACAAATAGAGACACTGAAGCTTTCTTT.

This clone was observed once. V and J are TRBV18 and TRBJ2-7; 11 nucleotides align to TRBD1. Germline V lookup: CDR1 KGHSH, CDR2 LQKENI. This CDR3 has 13 amino acids. Trimming took 5 bases from V and 6 from J; bases not matched to a gene: 3. DNA of the CDR3: TGTGCCAGCTCAAAGGACAGGGGGCGCGAGCAGTACTTC. This sequence encodes CASSKDRGREQYF.

This clone was counted between two and nine times. The chain links TRBV2 to TRBJ2-2; D may be TRBD2 (6 bases). Germline assignment: CDR1 SNHLY and CDR2 FYNNEI. The CDR3 loop spans 14 amino acids. Trimming shortened V by 3 bases and J by 5 bases, and 10 bases separated the two germline ends. The CDR3 DNA follows: TGTGCCAGCAGTGAGAATGGGGGGACCGGGGAGCTGTTTTTT. Residues: CASSENGGTGELFF. The full variable domain, with the rest looked up from reference TRBV2 and TRBJ2-2, is EPEVTQTPSHQVTQMGQEVILRCVPISNHLYFYWYRQILGQKVEFLVSFYNNEISEKSEIFDDQFSVERPDGSNFTLKIRSTKLEDSAMYFCASSENGGTGELFFGEGSRLTVL.